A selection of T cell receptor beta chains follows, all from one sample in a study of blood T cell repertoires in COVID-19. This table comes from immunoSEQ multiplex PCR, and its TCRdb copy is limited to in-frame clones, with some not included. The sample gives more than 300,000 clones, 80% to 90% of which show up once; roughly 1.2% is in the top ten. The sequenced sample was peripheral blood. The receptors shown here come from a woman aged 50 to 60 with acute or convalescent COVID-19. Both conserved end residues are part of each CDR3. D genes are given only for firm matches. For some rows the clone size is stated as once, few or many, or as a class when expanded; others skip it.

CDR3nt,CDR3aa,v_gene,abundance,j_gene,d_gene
TGTGCCAGCAGCGTGTCTCAGGGTTGGGAGACCCAGTACTTC,CASSVSQGWETQYF,TRBV9,.,TRBJ2-5,.
TGCAGCGTTGCTGGGCAGGGGGACTATGGCTACACCTTC,CSVAGQGDYGYTF,TRBV29-1,.,TRBJ1-2,TRBD1
TGCAGTGCTAGTGCAGACAGTAATAATTCACCCCTCCACTTT,CSASADSNNSPLHF,TRBV20-1,.,TRBJ1-6,.
TGCGCCAGCAGCTTGACAGGGGGCAGGGAGACCCAGTACTTC,CASSLTGGRETQYF,TRBV5-1,.,TRBJ2-5,TRBD1
TGTGCCAGTAACGAGGGAAGGAATCAGCCCCAGCATTTT,CASNEGRNQPQHF,TRBV19,.,TRBJ1-5,.
TGCGCCAGCAGCGTTTCGACGGGCAGGGCGGAAGACTATGGCTACACCTTC,CASSVSTGRAEDYGYTF,TRBV5-1,.,TRBJ1-2,.
TGTGCCAGCAGCCCCGGCGGGGGGGGCCTTTATACCGGGGAGCTGTTTTTT,CASSPGGGGLYTGELFF,TRBV7-6,.,TRBJ2-2,TRBD2
TGCGCCAGCAGCTTAGGACTAGCCACAGATACGCAGTATTTT,CASSLGLATDTQYF,TRBV5-1,.,TRBJ2-3,TRBD2
TGTGCCAGCAGGGGGACTCTCGGAAGTAATGAAAAACTGTTTTTT,CASRGTLGSNEKLFF,TRBV2,.,TRBJ1-4,.
TGTGCCAGCAGTTACCGGGAGTTTAATGAGCAGTTCTTC,CASSYREFNEQFF,TRBV6-2/TRBV6-3,once,TRBJ2-1,.
TGTGCCAGCGGGGAGCGGACGGATGCGGAGACCCAGTACTTC,CASGERTDAETQYF,TRBV7-9,.,TRBJ2-5,.
TGTGCCAGCAGCTTAATTGGGGAGTCCTACAATGAGCAGTTCTTC,CASSLIGESYNEQFF,TRBV5-5,few,TRBJ2-1,.
TGTGCCAGCAGGCAGCAGGGCCCAGATACGCAGTATTTT,CASRQQGPDTQYF,TRBV27,.,TRBJ2-3,.
TGTACGGCGGCTGACAGGGTCGAGATGGGGGCCAACGTCCTGACTTTC,CTAADRVEMGANVLTF,TRBV6-6,.,TRBJ2-6,TRBD1
TGTGCCACCAGTGATCCAGGTTATGGCTACACCTTC,CATSDPGYGYTF,TRBV24-1,few,TRBJ1-2,.
TGCGCCAGCAGTTTACGGCTGACAGGGGAGGAAGAGACCCAGTACTTC,CASSLRLTGEEETQYF,TRBV5-1,.,TRBJ2-5,TRBD1
TGTGCCAGCAGCTTGACAGATTCTAACTATGGCTACACCTTC,CASSLTDSNYGYTF,TRBV3-1/TRBV3-2,.,TRBJ1-2,.
TGTGCCAGCAGGCACCAGACTAGCGGGTACCACAATGAGCAGTTCTTC,CASRHQTSGYHNEQFF,TRBV28,.,TRBJ2-1,TRBD2
TGTGCCAGCAGCGTAGACTTCTCCTACGAGCAGTACTTC,CASSVDFSYEQYF,TRBV9,few,TRBJ2-7,.
TGTGCCAGCAGCTTCCCGAACGGAGGTCGGGAGACCCAGTACTTC,CASSFPNGGRETQYF,TRBV5-6,.,TRBJ2-5,.
TGTGCCAGCAGTTATCCGGGGAGAGCTGAAGCTTTCTTT,CASSYPGRAEAFF,TRBV28,.,TRBJ1-1,.
TGTGCCAGCTCATACGACAGGGCCGGCACTGAAGCTTTCTTT,CASSYDRAGTEAFF,TRBV18,.,TRBJ1-1,TRBD1
TGTGCCAGCAGCTTAGGACTAGCGGCCAATGAGCAGTTCTTC,CASSLGLAANEQFF,TRBV13,.,TRBJ2-1,TRBD2